One T cell receptor beta chain is described in this entry. Its cognate antigen is unknown. This entry belongs to a study of T-cell memory formation after mild COVID-19. Study results and limitations: A subset of responding clones appeared in pre-infection memory, suggesting cross-reactive memory joined.

TCRdb ran MiXCR on the 5' RACE reads and lists one entry per CDR3 protein. The sample consists of some 250,000 distinct CDR3 sequences, 15% to 20% of them appearing once. Trimming stripped 6 bases from V and 8 bases from J, with 17 bases between. CDR3 length: 14 residues. Germline CDR1 is SGHVS and CDR2 is FNYEAQ. This clonotype originated in a man between 18 and 29 years old who had mild COVID-19 (a few samples of this study predate the infection). Cell type and time point are not known. Material: PBMCs or a T cell subset sorted from them (not recorded which). The chain is built from TRBV7-6 and TRBJ2-1, with a possible D match to TRBD2 (7 bases). The CDR3 region has the DNA TGTGCCAGCAGTCCGAATCCGGGGGGCGATGAGCAGTTCTTC. As protein: CASSPNPGGDEQFF.